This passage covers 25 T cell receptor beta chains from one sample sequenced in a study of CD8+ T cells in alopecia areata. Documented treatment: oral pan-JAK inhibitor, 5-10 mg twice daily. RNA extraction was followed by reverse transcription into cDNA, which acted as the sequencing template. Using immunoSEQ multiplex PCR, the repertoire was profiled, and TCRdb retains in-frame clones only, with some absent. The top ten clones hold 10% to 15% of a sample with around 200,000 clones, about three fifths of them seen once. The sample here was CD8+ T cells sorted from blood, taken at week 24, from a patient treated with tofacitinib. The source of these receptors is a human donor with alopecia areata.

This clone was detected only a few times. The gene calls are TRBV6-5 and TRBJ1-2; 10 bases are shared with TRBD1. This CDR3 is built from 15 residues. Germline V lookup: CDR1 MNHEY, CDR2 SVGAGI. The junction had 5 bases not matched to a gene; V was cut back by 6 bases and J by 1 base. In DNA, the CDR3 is TGTGCCAGCAGCAAGACAGGGGGCTTTAACTATGGCTACACCTTC. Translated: CASSKTGGFNYGYTF.

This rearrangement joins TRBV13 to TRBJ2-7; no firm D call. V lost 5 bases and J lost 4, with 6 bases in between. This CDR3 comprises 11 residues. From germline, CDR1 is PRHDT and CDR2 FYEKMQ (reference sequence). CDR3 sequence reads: CASSHRYEQYF. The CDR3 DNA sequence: TGTGCCAGCAGCCACCGTTACGAGCAGTACTTC.

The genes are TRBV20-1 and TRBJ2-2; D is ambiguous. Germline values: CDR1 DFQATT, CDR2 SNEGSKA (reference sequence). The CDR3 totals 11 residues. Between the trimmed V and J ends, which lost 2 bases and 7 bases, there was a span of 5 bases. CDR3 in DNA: TGCAGTGCTAGAAGGGACGGGGAGCTGTTTTTT. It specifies CSARRDGELFF.

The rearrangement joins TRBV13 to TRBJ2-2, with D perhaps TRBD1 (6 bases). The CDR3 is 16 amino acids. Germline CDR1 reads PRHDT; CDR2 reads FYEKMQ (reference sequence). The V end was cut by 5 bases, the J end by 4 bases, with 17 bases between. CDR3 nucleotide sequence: TGTGCCAGCAGCCCTGGACAGACGTCGGGCACCGGGGAGCTGTTTTTT. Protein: CASSPGQTSGTGELFF.

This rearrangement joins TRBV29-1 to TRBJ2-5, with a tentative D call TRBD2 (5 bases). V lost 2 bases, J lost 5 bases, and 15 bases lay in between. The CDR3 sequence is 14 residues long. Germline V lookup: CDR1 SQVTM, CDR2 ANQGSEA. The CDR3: CSVELLGQRETQYF. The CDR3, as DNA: TGCAGCGTTGAATTGCTAGGGCAGCGGGAGACCCAGTACTTC.

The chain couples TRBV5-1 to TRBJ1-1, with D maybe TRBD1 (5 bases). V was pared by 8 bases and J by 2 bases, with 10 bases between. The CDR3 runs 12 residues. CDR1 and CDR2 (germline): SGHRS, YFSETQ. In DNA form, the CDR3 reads TGCGCCAGTCTGGGGCACAACACTGAAGCTTTCTTT. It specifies CASLGHNTEAFF. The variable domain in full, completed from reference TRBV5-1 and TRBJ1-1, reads KAGVTQTPRYLIKTRGQQVTLSCSPISGHRSVSWYQQTPGQGLQFLFEYFSETQRNKGNFPGRFSGRQFSNSRSEMNVSTLELGDSALYLCASLGHNTEAFFGQGTRLTVV.

The DNA for the CDR3 is TGTGCCATCAGTGATCAGGAGACGGGGGAGACCCAGTACTTC. This encodes CAISDQETGETQYF. J is TRBJ2-5 and V is TRBV10-3; D is perhaps TRBD2 (5 bases). The CDR3 runs to 14 residues. V lost 3 bases and J 5 bases, leaving 13 bases between the germline ends. In germline, CDR1 is ENHRY, CDR2 SYGVKD.

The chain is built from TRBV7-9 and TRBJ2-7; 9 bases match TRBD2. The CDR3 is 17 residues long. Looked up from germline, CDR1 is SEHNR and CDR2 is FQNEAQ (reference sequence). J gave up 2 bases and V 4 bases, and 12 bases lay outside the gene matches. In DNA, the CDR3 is TGTGCCAGCAGCTCCCCTAGCGGGGCAACTACTACCTACGAGCAGTACTTC. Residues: CASSSPSGATTTYEQYF.

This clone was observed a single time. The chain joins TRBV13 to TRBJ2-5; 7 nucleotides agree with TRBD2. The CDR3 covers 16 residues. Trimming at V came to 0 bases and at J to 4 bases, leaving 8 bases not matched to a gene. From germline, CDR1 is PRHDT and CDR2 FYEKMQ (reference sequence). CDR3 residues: CASSLGRRSGAETQYF. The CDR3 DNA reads TGTGCCAGCAGCTTAGGAAGAAGGAGCGGGGCAGAGACCCAGTACTTC.

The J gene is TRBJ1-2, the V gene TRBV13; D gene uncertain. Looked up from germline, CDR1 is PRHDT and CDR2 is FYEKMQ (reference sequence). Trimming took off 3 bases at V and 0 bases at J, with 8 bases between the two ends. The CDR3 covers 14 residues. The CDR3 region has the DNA TGTGCCAGCAGCTTTGGGTCTACTAACTATGGCTACACCTTC. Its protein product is CASSFGSTNYGYTF.

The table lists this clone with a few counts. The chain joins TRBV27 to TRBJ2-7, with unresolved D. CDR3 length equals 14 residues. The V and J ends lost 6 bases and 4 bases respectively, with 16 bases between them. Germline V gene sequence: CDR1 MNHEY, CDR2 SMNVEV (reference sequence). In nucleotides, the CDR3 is TGTGCCAGCAGCATTCTACCCTTTGGGTACGAGCAGTACTTC. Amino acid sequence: CASSILPFGYEQYF.

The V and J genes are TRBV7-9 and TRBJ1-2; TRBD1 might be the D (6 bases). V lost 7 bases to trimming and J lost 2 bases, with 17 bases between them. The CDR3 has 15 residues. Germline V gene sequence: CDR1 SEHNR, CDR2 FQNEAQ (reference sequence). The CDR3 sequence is CASTNTGGPNYGYTF. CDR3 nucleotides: TGTGCCAGCACCAACACCGGGGGGCCCAACTATGGCTACACCTTC.

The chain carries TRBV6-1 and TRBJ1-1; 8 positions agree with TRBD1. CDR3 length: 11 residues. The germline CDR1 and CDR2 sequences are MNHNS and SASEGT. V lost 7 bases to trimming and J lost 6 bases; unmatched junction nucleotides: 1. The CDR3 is CASKQGAEAFF. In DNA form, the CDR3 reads TGTGCCAGCAAACAGGGGGCTGAAGCTTTCTTT.

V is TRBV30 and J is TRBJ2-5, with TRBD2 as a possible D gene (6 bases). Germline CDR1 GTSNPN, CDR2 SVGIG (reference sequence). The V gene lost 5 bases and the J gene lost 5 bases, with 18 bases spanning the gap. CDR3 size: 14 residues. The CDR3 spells CAWGGGGLSETQYF. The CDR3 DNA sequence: TGTGCCTGGGGGGGAGGAGGGCTATCGGAGACCCAGTACTTC.

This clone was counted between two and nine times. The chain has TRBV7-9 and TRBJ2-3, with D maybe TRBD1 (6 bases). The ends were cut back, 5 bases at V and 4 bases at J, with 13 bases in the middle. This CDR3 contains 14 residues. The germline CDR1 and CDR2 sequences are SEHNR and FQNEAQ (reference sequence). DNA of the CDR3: TGTGCCAGCAGCGGTACAGGGTATCCAGATACGCAGTATTTT. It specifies CASSGTGYPDTQYF.

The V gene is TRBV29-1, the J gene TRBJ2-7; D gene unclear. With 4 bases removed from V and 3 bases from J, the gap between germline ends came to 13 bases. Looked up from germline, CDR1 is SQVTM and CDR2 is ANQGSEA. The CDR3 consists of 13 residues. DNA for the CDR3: TGCAGCGTTGTAGCTGGAACTAACTACGAGCAGTACTTC. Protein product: CSVVAGTNYEQYF.

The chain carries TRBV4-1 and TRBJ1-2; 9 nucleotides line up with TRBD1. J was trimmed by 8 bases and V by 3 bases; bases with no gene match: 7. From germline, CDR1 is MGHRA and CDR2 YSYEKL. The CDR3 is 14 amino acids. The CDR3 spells CASSQGDRGVGYTF. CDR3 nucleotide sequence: TGCGCCAGCAGCCAGGGCGACAGGGGGGTCGGCTACACCTTC.

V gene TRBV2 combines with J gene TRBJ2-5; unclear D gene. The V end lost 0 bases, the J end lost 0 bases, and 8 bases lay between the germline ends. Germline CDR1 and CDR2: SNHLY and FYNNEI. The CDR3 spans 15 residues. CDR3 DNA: TGTGCCAGCAGTGAAGCGTACGGGTACCAAGAGACCCAGTACTTC. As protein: CASSEAYGYQETQYF.

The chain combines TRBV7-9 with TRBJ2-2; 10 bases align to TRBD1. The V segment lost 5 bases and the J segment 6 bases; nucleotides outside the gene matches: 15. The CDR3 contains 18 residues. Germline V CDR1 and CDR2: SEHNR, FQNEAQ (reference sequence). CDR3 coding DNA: TGTGCCAGCAGCACATTCCCCCCGGGACAGGGGCCTCCCGGGGAGCTGTTTTTT. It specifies CASSTFPPGQGPPGELFF.

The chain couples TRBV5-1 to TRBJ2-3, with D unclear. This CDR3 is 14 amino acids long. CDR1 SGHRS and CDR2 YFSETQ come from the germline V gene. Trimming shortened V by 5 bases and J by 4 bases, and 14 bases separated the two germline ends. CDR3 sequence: CASRGYGFADTQYF. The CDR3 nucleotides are TGCGCCAGCAGGGGTTACGGGTTCGCAGATACGCAGTATTTT.

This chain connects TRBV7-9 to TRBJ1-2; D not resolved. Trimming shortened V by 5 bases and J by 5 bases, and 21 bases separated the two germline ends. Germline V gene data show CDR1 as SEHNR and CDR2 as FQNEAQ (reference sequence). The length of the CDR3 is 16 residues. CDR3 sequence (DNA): TGTGCCAGCAGCGCGCTTCAGAGAAGGTTTTGGTATGGCTACACCTTC. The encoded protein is CASSALQRRFWYGYTF.

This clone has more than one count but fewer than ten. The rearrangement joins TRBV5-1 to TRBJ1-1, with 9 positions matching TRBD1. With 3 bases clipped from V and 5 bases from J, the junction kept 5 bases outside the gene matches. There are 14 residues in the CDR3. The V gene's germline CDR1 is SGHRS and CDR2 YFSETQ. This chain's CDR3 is CASSWTGVETEAFF. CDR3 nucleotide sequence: TGCGCCAGCAGCTGGACAGGGGTCGAGACTGAAGCTTTCTTT.

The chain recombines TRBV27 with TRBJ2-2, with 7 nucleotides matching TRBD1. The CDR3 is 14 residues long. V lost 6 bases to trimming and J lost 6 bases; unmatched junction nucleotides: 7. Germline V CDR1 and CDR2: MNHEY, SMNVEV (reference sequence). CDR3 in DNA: TGTGCCAGCAGGACAGGGTTATATTCCGGGGAGCTGTTTTTT. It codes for CASRTGLYSGELFF.

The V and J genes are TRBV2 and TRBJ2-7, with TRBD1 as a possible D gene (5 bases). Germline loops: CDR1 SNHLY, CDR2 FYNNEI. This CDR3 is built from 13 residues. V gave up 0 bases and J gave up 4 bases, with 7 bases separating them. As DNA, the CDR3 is TGTGCCAGCAGTGAAGCCGACAGTTACGAGCAGTACTTC. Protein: CASSEADSYEQYF. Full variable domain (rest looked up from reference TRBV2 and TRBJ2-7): EPEVTQTPSHQVTQMGQEVILRCVPISNHLYFYWYRQILGQKVEFLVSFYNNEISEKSEIFDDQFSVERPDGSNFTLKIRSTKLEDSAMYFCASSEADSYEQYFGPGTRLTVT.

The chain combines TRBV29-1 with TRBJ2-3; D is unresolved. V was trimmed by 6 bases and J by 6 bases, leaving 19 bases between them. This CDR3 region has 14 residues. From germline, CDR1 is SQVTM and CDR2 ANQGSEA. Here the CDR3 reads CSVPVDELWDTQYF. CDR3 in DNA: TGCAGCGTCCCGGTGGATGAGCTATGGGATACGCAGTATTTT.